This entry lists 20 T cell receptor beta chains sequenced from one sample in a study of identical twins. TCRdb processed the 5' RACE reads anew with MiXCR; each CDR3 protein has one entry. The table lists 500,000 or so distinct CDR3 sequences, around 20% of them singletons. The same sample was also used in a study of T cells expressing NK-cell markers.

Sequences were obtained from CD4+ T cells sorted from blood. The source of these receptors is a woman younger than 30 in good health.

This clonotype showed up just a few times. The rearrangement uses TRBV5-1 and TRBJ2-7; 7 bases agree with TRBD2. V lost 2 bases to trimming and J lost 0 bases; unmatched junction nucleotides: 8. Germline CDR1 and CDR2: SGHRS and YFSETQ. The CDR3 is made up of 16 amino acids. For the CDR3, the DNA is TGCGCCAGCAGCTTTGCCGGGACTACCTCCTCCTACGAGCAGTACTTC. Amino acids: CASSFAGTTSSYEQYF.

This chain links TRBV2 with TRBJ2-2, with 8 bases that match TRBD2. The length of the CDR3 is 16 residues. Germline CDR1 and CDR2: SNHLY and FYNNEI. V gave up 6 bases and J gave up 4 bases; unmatched junction bases: 10. In DNA form, the CDR3 reads TGTGCCAGCAGGAGGGAGAGCGGGGGCCGCACCGGGGAGCTGTTTTTT. Its protein is CASRRESGGRTGELFF.

This clonotype has a handful of counts. V gene TRBV18 combines with J gene TRBJ2-2; D gene ambiguous. This CDR3 contains 13 residues. Trimming stripped 1 base from V and 3 bases from J, with 3 bases between. The germline CDR1 and CDR2 sequences are KGHSH and LQKENI. The chain's CDR3 is CASSPQHTGELFF. CDR3 bases: TGTGCCAGCTCACCACAGCACACCGGGGAGCTGTTTTTT.

In this sample, this clonotype turned up a few times. The V and J genes are TRBV20-1 and TRBJ1-1; D unclear. V was pared by 6 bases and J by 0 bases, with 11 bases between. Germline values: CDR1 DFQATT, CDR2 SNEGSKA (reference sequence). The CDR3 consists of 13 residues. The chain's CDR3 is CSAILHMNTEAFF. The DNA of the CDR3 is TGCAGTGCCATCCTACACATGAACACTGAAGCTTTCTTT.

There are many counts of this clonotype. V usage is TRBV20-1 and J usage is TRBJ1-1; D unclear. In germline, CDR1 is DFQATT, CDR2 SNEGSKA (reference sequence). Trimming took 0 bases from V and 1 from J, leaving 3 bases between them. The CDR3 spans 12 residues. The CDR3 spells CSAREGNTEAFF. CDR3 sequence (DNA): TGCAGTGCTAGAGAGGGGAACACTGAAGCTTTCTTT.

The rearrangement links TRBV4-3 to TRBJ1-2; the D gene is possibly TRBD1 (5 bases). Trimming left V 4 bases short and J 6 bases short, with 15 bases between. The CDR3 spans 14 residues. CDR1 is LGHNA, CDR2 YSLEER, per germline. The CDR3 nucleotides read TGCGCCAGCAGCCCCCACCCGACAGTTCATGGCTACACCTTC. Its protein product is CASSPHPTVHGYTF.

This clonotype showed up just a few times. The V gene is TRBV6-5, the J gene TRBJ2-1; D remains ambiguous. This CDR3 comprises 14 residues. V lost 4 bases and J lost 9, with 16 bases in between. Germline V gene sequence: CDR1 MNHEY, CDR2 SVGAGI. The CDR3 DNA reads TGTGCCAGCAGTTCCTCACGGACGAGAGGTGAGCAGTTCTTC. It encodes CASSSSRTRGEQFF.

There are many counts of this clonotype. The gene calls are TRBV5-5 and TRBJ2-5; weak D call: TRBD1 (5 bases). The CDR3 extends over 13 amino acids. The ends were cut back, 2 bases at V and 3 bases at J, with 8 bases in the middle. Germline assignment: CDR1 SGHKS and CDR2 YYEKEE (reference sequence). The CDR3 sequence is CASSLLTEETQYF. The CDR3 DNA follows: TGTGCCAGCAGCTTATTGACAGAAGAGACCCAGTACTTC.

In this sample, this clonotype turned up a few times. V is TRBV12-3 or TRBV12-4 and J is TRBJ1-5, with 12 positions matching TRBD1. The ends lost 5 bases at V and 5 bases at J; junction bases unmatched: 4. This CDR3 comprises 15 residues. The CDR3 region has the DNA TGTGCCAGCAGTGGGGGACAGGGGGCTTATCAGCCCCAGCATTTT. Its protein is CASSGGQGAYQPQHF.

A few counts support this clonotype. CDR3 DNA: TGTGCCAGCAGCGTAGCCCCGACTAGCTCTGGGGCCAACGTCCTGACTTTC. Protein sequence: CASSVAPTSSGANVLTF. The genes are TRBV9 and TRBJ2-6; the D gene is possibly TRBD2 (6 bases). The length of the CDR3 is 17 residues. The germline V and J ends were trimmed by 0 bases and 0 bases, with 10 bases remaining between them. Germline CDR1 is SGDLS and CDR2 is YYNGEE.

The V gene is TRBV20-1, the J gene TRBJ1-1; D uncertain. CDR1 and CDR2 (germline): DFQATT, SNEGSKA (reference sequence). This CDR3 is built from 13 residues. V was trimmed by 3 bases and J by 0 bases, leaving 8 bases between them. CDR3 sequence reads: CSASAKLNTEAFF. The CDR3 DNA reads TGCAGTGCTAGTGCTAAATTGAACACTGAAGCTTTCTTT.

The rearrangement links TRBV18 to TRBJ2-5; no definite D call. Germline-derived CDR1 and CDR2 are KGHSH and LQKENI. V was cut by 0 bases and J by 4 bases, with 6 bases left in between. The CDR3 is 13 residues long. The CDR3 loop is CASSPPVPETQYF. In DNA, the CDR3 is TGTGCCAGCTCACCACCGGTCCCAGAGACCCAGTACTTC.

The rearrangement joins TRBV5-1 to TRBJ2-7, with a possible D match to TRBD1 (5 bases). CDR1 and CDR2 from the germline V gene are SGHRS and YFSETQ. V gave up 0 bases and J gave up 2 bases, with 12 bases separating them. The CDR3 consists of 15 residues. CDR3 DNA: TGCGCCAGCAGCTTGGAGGGCAGGGATCCCTACGAGCAGTACTTC. Protein product: CASSLEGRDPYEQYF. Supplemented by reference TRBV5-1 and TRBJ2-7, the full variable domain reads KAGVTQTPRYLIKTRGQQVTLSCSPISGHRSVSWYQQTPGQGLQFLFEYFSETQRNKGNFPGRFSGRQFSNSRSEMNVSTLELGDSALYLCASSLEGRDPYEQYFGPGTRLTVT.

This clonotype occurred a few times. The chain has TRBV4-3 and TRBJ2-1; no firm D call. Germline assignment: CDR1 LGHNA and CDR2 YSLEER. The V and J ends lost 4 bases and 3 bases respectively, with 13 bases between them. The CDR3 contains 15 residues. The CDR3 sequence: CASSRDTKGYNEQFF. The CDR3 region has the DNA TGCGCCAGCAGCCGTGACACGAAGGGCTACAATGAGCAGTTCTTC.

This clonotype was counted at least ten times. The chain links TRBV12-3 or TRBV12-4 to TRBJ2-2, with 7 positions matching TRBD2. The CDR3 is 14 residues long. After removal of 6 bases from V and 2 bases from J, the junction contained 3 bases not matched to a gene. As DNA, the CDR3 is TGTGCCAGCAGCCGGGACTATAACACCGGGGAGCTGTTTTTT. It encodes CASSRDYNTGELFF.

The rearrangement uses TRBV7-2 and TRBJ1-2, with 7 nucleotides matching TRBD1. With 5 bases clipped from V and 7 bases from J, the junction kept 7 bases outside the gene matches. CDR3 length equals 13 residues. Germline V gene lookup returns CDR1 SGHTA and CDR2 FQGNSA. The CDR3 spells CASSRDRVAGYTF. CDR3 nucleotide sequence: TGTGCCAGCAGCCGCGACAGGGTTGCTGGCTACACCTTC.

This clonotype was counted a few times. The chain joins TRBV5-8 to TRBJ2-7; tentatively, D is TRBD1 (6 bases). With 4 bases removed from V and 1 base from J, the gap between germline ends came to 9 bases. There are 13 residues in the CDR3. CDR1 SGHTS and CDR2 YDEGEE come from the germline V gene. CDR3 protein: CASSTGQSYEQYF. The CDR3 DNA reads as TGTGCCAGCAGCACCGGACAGTCCTACGAGCAGTACTTC.

V gene TRBV20-1 combines with J gene TRBJ1-4; no clear D gene. Between the trimmed V and J ends, which lost 3 bases and 8 bases, there was a span of 13 bases. Per the germline V gene, CDR1 is DFQATT and CDR2 is SNEGSKA (reference sequence). The CDR3 contains 13 residues. CDR3 nucleotides: TGCAGTGCTAGGGGAGGGATGAGAGAAAAACTGTTTTTT. It translates to CSARGGMREKLFF.

By share, this clonotype counts as medium-sized (0.01 to 0.1%). The CDR3: CASSPLGSQETQYF. CDR3 nucleotides: TGTGCCAGCTCACCCCTCGGTTCCCAAGAGACCCAGTACTTC. The chain employs TRBV18 and TRBJ2-5; D unresolved. From germline, CDR1 is KGHSH and CDR2 LQKENI. Deletions cut 3 bases from V and 1 base from J, with 9 bases between. The CDR3 runs 14 residues.

This chain connects TRBV7-3 to TRBJ1-1, with unresolved D. V lost 2 bases and J 1 base, leaving 11 bases between the germline ends. This CDR3 comprises 15 residues. Germline assignment: CDR1 SGHTA and CDR2 FQGTGA. The CDR3 protein is CASSLQGSANTEAFF. CDR3 coding DNA: TGTGCCAGCAGCTTACAAGGGTCGGCGAACACTGAAGCTTTCTTT.